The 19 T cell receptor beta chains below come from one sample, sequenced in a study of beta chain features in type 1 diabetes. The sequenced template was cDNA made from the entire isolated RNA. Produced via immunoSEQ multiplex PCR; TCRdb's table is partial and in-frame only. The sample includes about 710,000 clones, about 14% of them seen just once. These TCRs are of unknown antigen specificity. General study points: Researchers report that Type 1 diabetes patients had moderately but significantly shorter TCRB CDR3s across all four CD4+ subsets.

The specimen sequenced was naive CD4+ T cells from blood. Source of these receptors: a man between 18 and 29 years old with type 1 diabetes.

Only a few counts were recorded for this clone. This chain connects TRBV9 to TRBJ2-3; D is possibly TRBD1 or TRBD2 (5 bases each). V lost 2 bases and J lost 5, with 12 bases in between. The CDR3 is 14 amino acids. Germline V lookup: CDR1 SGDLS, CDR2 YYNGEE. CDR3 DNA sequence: TGTGCCAGCAGCGTCGCCGGGGCTGGAGATACGCAGTATTTT. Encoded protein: CASSVAGAGDTQYF.

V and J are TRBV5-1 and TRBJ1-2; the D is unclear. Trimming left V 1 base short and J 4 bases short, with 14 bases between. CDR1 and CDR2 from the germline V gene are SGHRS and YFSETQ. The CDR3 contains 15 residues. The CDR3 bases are TGCGCCAGCAGCTTGCATCTCGGGGTGAGCTATGGCTACACCTTC. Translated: CASSLHLGVSYGYTF.

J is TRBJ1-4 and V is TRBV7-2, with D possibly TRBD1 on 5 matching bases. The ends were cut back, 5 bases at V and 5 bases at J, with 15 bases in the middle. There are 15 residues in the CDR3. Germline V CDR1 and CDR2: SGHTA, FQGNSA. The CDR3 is CASSPREGINEKLFF. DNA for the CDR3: TGTGCCAGCAGCCCCCGGGAGGGGATCAATGAAAAACTGTTTTTT.

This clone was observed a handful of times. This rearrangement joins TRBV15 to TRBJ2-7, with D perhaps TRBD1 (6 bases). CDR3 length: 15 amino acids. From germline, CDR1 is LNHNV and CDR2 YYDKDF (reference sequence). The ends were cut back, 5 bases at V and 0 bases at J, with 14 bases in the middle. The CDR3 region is CATSVGQKPSYEQYF. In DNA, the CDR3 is TGTGCCACCAGCGTCGGACAGAAACCCTCCTACGAGCAGTACTTC.

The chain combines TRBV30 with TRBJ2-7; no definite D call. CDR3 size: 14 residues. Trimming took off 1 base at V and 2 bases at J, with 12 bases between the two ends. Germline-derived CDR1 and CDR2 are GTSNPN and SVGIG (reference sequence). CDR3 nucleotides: TGTGCCTGGAGTGAGGCGGCCAGCCCCTACGAGCAGTACTTC. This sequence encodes CAWSEAASPYEQYF. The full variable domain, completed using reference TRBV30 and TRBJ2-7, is SQTIHQWPATLVQPVGSPLSLECTVEGTSNPNLYWYRQAAGRGLQLLFYSVGIGQISSEVPQNLSASRPQDRQFILSSKKLLLSDSGFYLCAWSEAASPYEQYFGPGTRLTVT.

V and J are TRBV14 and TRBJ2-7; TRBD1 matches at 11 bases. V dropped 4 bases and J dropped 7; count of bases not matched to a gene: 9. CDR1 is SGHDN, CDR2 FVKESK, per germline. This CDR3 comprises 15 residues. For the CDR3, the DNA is TGTGCCAGCAGCCGCCAGCCGGGACAGGGGGATGAGCAGTACTTC. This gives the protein CASSRQPGQGDEQYF.

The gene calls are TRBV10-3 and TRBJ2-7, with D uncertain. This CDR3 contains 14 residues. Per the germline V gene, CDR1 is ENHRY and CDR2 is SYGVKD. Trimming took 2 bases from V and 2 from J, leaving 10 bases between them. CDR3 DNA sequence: TGTGCCATCAGTGAGGAGGTTAGGGCCTACGAGCAGTACTTC. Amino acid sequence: CAISEEVRAYEQYF.

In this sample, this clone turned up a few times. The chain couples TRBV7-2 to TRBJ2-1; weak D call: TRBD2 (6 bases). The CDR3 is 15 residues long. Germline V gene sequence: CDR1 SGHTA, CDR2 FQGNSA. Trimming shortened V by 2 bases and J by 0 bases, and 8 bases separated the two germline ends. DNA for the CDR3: TGTGCCAGCAGCTTAATCGGGGGCTCCTACAATGAGCAGTTCTTC. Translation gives CASSLIGGSYNEQFF.

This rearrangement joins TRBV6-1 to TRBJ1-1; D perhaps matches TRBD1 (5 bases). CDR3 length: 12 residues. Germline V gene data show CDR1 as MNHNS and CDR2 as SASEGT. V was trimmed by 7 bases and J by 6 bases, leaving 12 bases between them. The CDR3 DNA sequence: TGTGCCAGCACAAGGGGAAACGCTGAAGCTTTCTTT. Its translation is CASTRGNAEAFF.

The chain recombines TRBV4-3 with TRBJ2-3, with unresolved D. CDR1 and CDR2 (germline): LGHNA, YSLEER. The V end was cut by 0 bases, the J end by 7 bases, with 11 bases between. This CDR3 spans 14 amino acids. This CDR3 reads CASSQDRQAHTQYF. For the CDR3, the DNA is TGCGCCAGCAGCCAAGATCGGCAAGCTCATACGCAGTATTTT.

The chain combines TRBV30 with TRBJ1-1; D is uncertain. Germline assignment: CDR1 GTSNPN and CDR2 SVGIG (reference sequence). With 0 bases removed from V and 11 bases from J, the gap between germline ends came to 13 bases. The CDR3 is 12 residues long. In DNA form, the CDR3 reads TGTGCCTGGAGTGTATCGCAGGTTGGCGCTTTCTTT. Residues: CAWSVSQVGAFF.

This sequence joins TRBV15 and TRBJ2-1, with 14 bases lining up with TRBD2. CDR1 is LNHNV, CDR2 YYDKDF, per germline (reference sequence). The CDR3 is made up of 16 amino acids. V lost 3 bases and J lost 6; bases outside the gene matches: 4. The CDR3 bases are TGTGCCACCAGCAGCCTGACTAGCGGGAGGGCCAATGAGCAGTTCTTC. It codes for CATSSLTSGRANEQFF.

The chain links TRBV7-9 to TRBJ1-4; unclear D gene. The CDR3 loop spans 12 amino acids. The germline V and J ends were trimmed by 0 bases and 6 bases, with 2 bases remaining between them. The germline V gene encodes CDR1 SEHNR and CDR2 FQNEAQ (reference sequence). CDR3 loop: CASSLADEKLFF. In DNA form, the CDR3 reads TGTGCCAGCAGCTTAGCGGATGAAAAACTGTTTTTT.

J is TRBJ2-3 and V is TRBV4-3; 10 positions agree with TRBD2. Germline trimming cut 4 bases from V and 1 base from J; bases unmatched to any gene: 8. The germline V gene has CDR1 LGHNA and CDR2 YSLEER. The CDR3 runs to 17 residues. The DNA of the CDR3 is TGCGCCAGCAGCCTACGCCCGAGCGGGGGGGGCACAGATACGCAGTATTTT. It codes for CASSLRPSGGGTDTQYF.

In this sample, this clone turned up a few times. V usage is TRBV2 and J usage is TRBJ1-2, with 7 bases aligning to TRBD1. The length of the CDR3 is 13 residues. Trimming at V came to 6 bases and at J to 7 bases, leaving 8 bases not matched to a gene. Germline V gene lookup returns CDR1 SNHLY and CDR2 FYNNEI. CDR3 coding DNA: TGTGCCAGCAGAGGACAGGAGAGAGGTGGCTACACCTTC. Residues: CASRGQERGGYTF.

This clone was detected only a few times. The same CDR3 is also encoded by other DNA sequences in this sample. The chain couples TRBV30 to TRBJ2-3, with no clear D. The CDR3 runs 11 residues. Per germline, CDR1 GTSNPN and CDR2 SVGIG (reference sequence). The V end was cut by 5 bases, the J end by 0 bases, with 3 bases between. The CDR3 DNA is TGTGCCTGGGGAAGCACAGATACGCAGTATTTT. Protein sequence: CAWGSTDTQYF.

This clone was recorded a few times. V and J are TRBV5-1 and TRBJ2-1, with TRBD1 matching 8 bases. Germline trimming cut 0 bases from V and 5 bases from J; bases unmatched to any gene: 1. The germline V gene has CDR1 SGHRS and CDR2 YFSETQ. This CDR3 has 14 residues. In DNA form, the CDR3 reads TGCGCCAGCAGCTTGGACAGGGGGAACAATGAGCAGTTCTTC. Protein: CASSLDRGNNEQFF. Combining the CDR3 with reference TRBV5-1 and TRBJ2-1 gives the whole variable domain KAGVTQTPRYLIKTRGQQVTLSCSPISGHRSVSWYQQTPGQGLQFLFEYFSETQRNKGNFPGRFSGRQFSNSRSEMNVSTLELGDSALYLCASSLDRGNNEQFFGPGTRLTVL.

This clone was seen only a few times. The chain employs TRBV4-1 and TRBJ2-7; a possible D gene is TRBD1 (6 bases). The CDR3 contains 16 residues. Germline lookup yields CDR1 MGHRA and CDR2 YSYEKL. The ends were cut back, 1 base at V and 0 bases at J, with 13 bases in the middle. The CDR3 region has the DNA TGCGCCAGCAGCCAAGTTTTAGGACAGAGCTCCTACGAGCAGTACTTC. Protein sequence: CASSQVLGQSSYEQYF.

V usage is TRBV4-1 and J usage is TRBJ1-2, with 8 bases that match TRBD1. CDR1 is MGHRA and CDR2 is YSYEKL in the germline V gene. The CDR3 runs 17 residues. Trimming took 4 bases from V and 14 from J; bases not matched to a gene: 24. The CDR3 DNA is TGCGCCAGCAGCCCCGGGACGCTTCAGGGGGCCTCCCGGGCAGGAACCTTC. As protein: CASSPGTLQGASRAGTF.